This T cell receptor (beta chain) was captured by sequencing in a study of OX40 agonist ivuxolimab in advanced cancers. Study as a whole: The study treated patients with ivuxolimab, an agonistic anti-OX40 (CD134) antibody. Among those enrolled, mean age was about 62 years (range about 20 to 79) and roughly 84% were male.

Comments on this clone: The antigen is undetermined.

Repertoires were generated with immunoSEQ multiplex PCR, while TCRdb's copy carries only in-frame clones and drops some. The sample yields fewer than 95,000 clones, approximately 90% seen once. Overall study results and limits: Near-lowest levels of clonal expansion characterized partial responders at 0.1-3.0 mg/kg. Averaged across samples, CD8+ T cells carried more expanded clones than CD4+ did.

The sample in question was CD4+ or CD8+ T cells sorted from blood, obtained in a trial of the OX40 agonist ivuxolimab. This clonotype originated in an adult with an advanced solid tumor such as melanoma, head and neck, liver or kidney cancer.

DNA of the CDR3: TGTGCCAGCTCACTAGACAGGGCGGGTCAGCCCCAGCATTTT. Amino acids: CASSLDRAGQPQHF. This chain links TRBV18 with TRBJ1-5; the match to TRBD1 covers 7 bases. Trimming at V came to 4 bases and at J to 6 bases, leaving 6 bases not matched to a gene. The length of the CDR3 is 14 residues. From germline, CDR1 is KGHSH and CDR2 LQKENI.